Sequencing of this T cell receptor (beta chain) was carried out in a study of blood T cells in healthy people across ages. Study information: For every two T cells, template switching captured about one barcoded beta molecule.

Study-wide findings and caveats: Diversity of TCR beta per million T cells declined in a roughly linear way with age. Since the PBMCs were unsorted, naive and antigen-experienced cells could not be conclusively compared.

V was clipped by 1 base and J by 0 bases; unmatched bases: 13. Germline loops: CDR1 MGHRA, CDR2 YSYEKL. The CDR3 covers 19 residues. Comment on this clonotype: Antigen: not known.

Primed by a sample-barcoded 5' primer and a J-beta primer mix, a second PCR proceeded for 7 to 11 cycles. TCRdb re-called the 5' RACE reads with MiXCR, one entry per CDR3 protein. The sample lists approximately 1,000,000 distinct CDR3 sequences; 30% to 40% were seen once. Each donor supplied 8 to 10 milliliters of peripheral blood. The sample consisted of blood. This chain links TRBV4-1 with TRBJ1-2; 8 positions agree with TRBD1. The TCR sequence derives from a man aged 18 to 30 in good health. This chain's CDR3 is CASSQGLRTGRAPNYGYTF. As DNA, the CDR3 is TGCGCCAGCAGCCAAGGCCTCCGGACAGGGAGGGCCCCTAACTATGGCTACACCTTC.